One sample yielded the 29 T cell receptor beta chains listed below, sequenced in a study of patients and donors after allogeneic stem cell transplantation (dated by TCRdb to about 2020). Library preparation used RT-PCR. Sequenced using a NextSeq 550. TCRdb took the public reads, trimmed them with fastp at Q25, ran MiXCR for clone calling and kept in-frame beta chains. Every distinct CDR3 protein forms one entry, paired with its most common genes and DNA. This sample holds about 960,000 distinct CDR3 sequences; 15% to 20% were observed only once. The leading ten clones occupy 5% to 6.5% of the sample. The sample comprised blood, either unsorted or a sorted T cell fraction (not recorded which). These receptors were collected from a human donor who was either an allogeneic HSCT recipient or a stem cell or donor lymphocyte infusion donor (not recorded which). It is not recorded whose cells these are; they may come from a transplant donor.

This clonotype was found many times. The genes are TRBV12-3 or TRBV12-4 and TRBJ1-5; TRBD1 is a possible D gene (5 bases). Trimming removed 5 bases at V and 3 bases at J, with 20 bases between. The CDR3 is 17 amino acids. CDR3 nucleotide sequence: TGTGCCAGCAGTCCTCCCGGGGTCAGGGAATACAATCAGCCCCAGCATTTT. This gives the protein CASSPPGVREYNQPQHF.

The sample holds many counts of this clonotype. The V call is TRBV9, the J call TRBJ2-5; 7 nucleotides match TRBD1. Trimming at V came to 3 bases and at J to 5 bases, leaving 7 bases not matched to a gene. The CDR3 sequence is 14 residues long. Germline lookup yields CDR1 SGDLS and CDR2 YYNGEE. CDR3 sequence (DNA): TGTGCCAGCAGCGCCCAGACAGGGATGGAGACCCAGTACTTC. This codes for CASSAQTGMETQYF.

This chain links TRBV10-3 with TRBJ2-3, with 12 positions matching TRBD2. CDR3 length equals 14 residues. V trimming: 4 bases; J trimming: 7 bases; junction bases outside the gene matches: 3. CDR1 ENHRY and CDR2 SYGVKD come from the germline V gene. CDR3 loop: CAISGLAGVYTQYF. The CDR3 nucleotides are TGTGCCATCAGTGGACTAGCGGGGGTTTATACGCAGTATTTT.

This clonotype was observed many times. The rearrangement joins TRBV12-3 or TRBV12-4 to TRBJ1-5; 9 nucleotides agree with TRBD1. The CDR3 has 14 residues. V shed 6 bases, J shed 3 bases, and the junction held 3 bases outside the gene matches. Written as DNA, the CDR3 is TGTGCCAGCAGCCGGGACAGGGCCAATCAGCCCCAGCATTTT. Its protein is CASSRDRANQPQHF.

This clonotype has more than one count but fewer than ten. V gene TRBV30 combines with J gene TRBJ1-5, with a tentative D call TRBD1 (5 bases). Germline CDR1 and CDR2: GTSNPN and SVGIG (reference sequence). The CDR3 runs to 16 residues. Trimming took off 3 bases at V and 5 bases at J, with 20 bases between the two ends. The CDR3 coding sequence is TGTGCCTGGAGCCCTAGAGGGGAGGGGCGACATCAGCCCCAGCATTTT. It codes for CAWSPRGEGRHQPQHF.

The genes are TRBV20-1 and TRBJ2-7; tentative D call: TRBD1 (6 bases). CDR1 is DFQATT and CDR2 is SNEGSKA in the germline V gene (reference sequence). Deletions cut 2 bases from V and 3 bases from J, with 11 bases between. CDR3 size: 13 residues. CDR3 sequence: CSARRGGDYEQYF. In DNA form, the CDR3 reads TGCAGTGCTAGAAGAGGGGGAGACTACGAGCAGTACTTC.

The rearrangement uses TRBV5-1 and TRBJ2-2; 7 nucleotides agree with TRBD2. The CDR3 sequence is 15 residues long. Germline V lookup: CDR1 SGHRS, CDR2 YFSETQ. With 7 bases clipped from V and 4 bases from J, the junction kept 10 bases outside the gene matches. The CDR3: CASRSGGEGTGELFF. The CDR3 DNA sequence: TGCGCCAGCCGTTCCGGCGGGGAGGGCACCGGGGAGCTGTTTTTT. Using reference TRBV5-1 and TRBJ2-2 for the parts outside the CDR3, the full variable domain is KAGVTQTPRYLIKTRGQQVTLSCSPISGHRSVSWYQQTPGQGLQFLFEYFSETQRNKGNFPGRFSGRQFSNSRSEMNVSTLELGDSALYLCASRSGGEGTGELFFGEGSRLTVL.

The V and J genes are TRBV27 and TRBJ2-1, with TRBD1 identical over 7 bases. This CDR3 comprises 16 residues. Germline V gene sequence: CDR1 MNHEY, CDR2 SMNVEV (reference sequence). The trim removed 0 bases at V and 2 bases at J, leaving 4 bases unmatched. Written as DNA, the CDR3 is TGTGCCAGCAGTTTATCCTACAGGGGTCCCTACAATGAGCAGTTCTTC. Translation gives CASSLSYRGPYNEQFF.

The J gene is TRBJ2-5, the V gene TRBV5-1, with 7 bases aligning to TRBD2. After removal of 5 bases from V and 3 bases from J, the junction contained 7 bases not matched to a gene. The germline CDR1 and CDR2 sequences are SGHRS and YFSETQ. The CDR3 has 14 residues. The chain's CDR3 is CASRDPSGKETQYF. The DNA for the CDR3 is TGCGCCAGCAGGGATCCGAGCGGGAAAGAGACCCAGTACTTC.

The chain joins TRBV5-4 to TRBJ2-7; D is uncertain. CDR3 length equals 14 residues. Germline CDR1 is SGHNT and CDR2 is YYREEE (reference sequence). V lost 2 bases, J lost 0 bases, and 9 bases lay in between. The CDR3 reads CASSFSLNSYEQYF. The CDR3 DNA reads as TGTGCCAGCAGCTTCTCCCTAAACTCCTACGAGCAGTACTTC.

The V call is TRBV7-9, the J call TRBJ2-5, with 12 bases aligning to TRBD1. The V segment lost 5 bases and the J segment 4 bases; nucleotides outside the gene matches: 5. The CDR3 is made up of 15 amino acids. In germline, CDR1 is SEHNR, CDR2 FQNEAQ (reference sequence). CDR3 region: CASSRDRGRRETQYF. In DNA, the CDR3 is TGTGCCAGCAGCCGGGACAGGGGGCGCAGAGAGACCCAGTACTTC. Full variable domain (remainder filled in from reference TRBV7-9 and TRBJ2-5): DTGVSQNPRHKITKRGQNVTFRCDPISEHNRLYWYRQTLGQGPEFLTYFQNEAQLEKSRLLSDRFSAERPKGSFSTLEIQRTEQGDSAMYLCASSRDRGRRETQYFGPGTRLLVL.

This clonotype has ten or more counts. In DNA, the CDR3 is TGTGCCAGCAGCGCCGGATTCGGGACTGAAGCTTTCTTT. As protein: CASSAGFGTEAFF. The genes are TRBV9 and TRBJ1-1; no firm D call. CDR1 SGDLS and CDR2 YYNGEE come from the germline V gene. CDR3 size: 13 residues. Trimming removed 3 bases from V and 5 bases from J, with 11 bases in between.

This clonotype was detected a few times. V gene TRBV27 combines with J gene TRBJ2-3, with D perhaps matching TRBD2 (7 bases). The germline V gene encodes CDR1 MNHEY and CDR2 SMNVEV (reference sequence). This CDR3 has 16 amino acids. The V end lost 3 bases, the J end lost 4 bases, and 17 bases lay between the germline ends. As DNA, the CDR3 is TGTGCCAGCAGTTTGTATCGGGGGGCTATCGCAGATACGCAGTATTTT. Its translation is CASSLYRGAIADTQYF.

This clonotype was observed a few times. CDR3 amino acids: CASSQDGYRSGQYF. CDR3 nucleotide sequence: TGTGCCAGCAGCCAAGACGGCTACCGTTCGGGGCAGTACTTC. V and J are TRBV3-1 and TRBJ2-7, with D unresolved. V was trimmed by 0 bases and J by 9 bases, leaving 15 bases between them. The CDR3 extends over 14 amino acids. CDR1 is LGHDT, CDR2 YNNKEL, per germline (reference sequence).

The J gene is TRBJ2-5, the V gene TRBV12-3 or TRBV12-4, with D perhaps matching TRBD2 (7 bases). V lost 3 bases and J 6 bases, leaving 17 bases between the germline ends. The CDR3 extends over 15 amino acids. CDR3 region: CASSFMGGGMKTQYF. For the CDR3, the DNA is TGTGCCAGCAGTTTTATGGGGGGGGGCATGAAGACCCAGTACTTC.

The rearrangement uses TRBV6-1 and TRBJ1-2; TRBD1 aligns across 11 bases. Germline V gene lookup returns CDR1 MNHNS and CDR2 SASEGT. Trimming took 3 bases from V and 8 from J; bases not matched to a gene: 8. The CDR3 is made up of 15 amino acids. The CDR3 coding sequence is TGTGCCAGCAGTGACGGAGGACAGGGGGCACGGGGCTACACCTTC. Its protein is CASSDGGQGARGYTF.

This clonotype came up a few times. The V call is TRBV2, the J call TRBJ1-4; no reliable D call. This CDR3 spans 14 amino acids. Germline loops: CDR1 SNHLY, CDR2 FYNNEI. The V end lost 5 bases, the J end lost 0 bases, and 7 bases lay between the germline ends. The CDR3 here is CASSYLSTNEKLFF. The CDR3 nucleotides are TGTGCCAGCAGTTACCTATCAACTAATGAAAAACTGTTTTTT.

The chain recombines TRBV20-1 with TRBJ1-1, with D tentatively TRBD1 (5 bases). Germline V gives CDR1 DFQATT, CDR2 SNEGSKA (reference sequence). This CDR3 spans 12 amino acids. Trimming shortened V by 5 bases and J by 5 bases, and 12 bases separated the two germline ends. This chain's CDR3 is CSAEQGATEAFF. The CDR3, as DNA: TGCAGTGCTGAACAAGGGGCGACTGAAGCTTTCTTT.

The CDR3 region is CASSIYRTGSSYNEQFF. Here the CDR3 DNA reads TGTGCCAGTAGTATCTACAGGACTGGATCCTCCTACAATGAGCAGTTCTTC. The rearrangement uses TRBV19 and TRBJ2-1, with D possibly being TRBD1 or TRBD2 (5 bases each). From germline, CDR1 is LNHDA and CDR2 SQIVND (reference sequence). The CDR3 has 17 amino acids. V lost 3 bases and J 0 bases, leaving 15 bases between the germline ends.

This clonotype was found a few times. The chain employs TRBV12-3 or TRBV12-4 and TRBJ2-7; D remains ambiguous. The CDR3 is 15 amino acids. The V end lost 5 bases, the J end lost 7 bases, and 21 bases lay between the germline ends. The CDR3 DNA is TGTGCCAGCAGTCATTTGCAGGATAAACTCAGGGAGCAGTACTTC. This gives the protein CASSHLQDKLREQYF.

The chain is built from TRBV7-9 and TRBJ2-2; 9 nucleotides line up with TRBD2. With 5 bases clipped from V and 4 bases from J, the junction kept 8 bases outside the gene matches. The CDR3 runs 16 residues. The germline V gene encodes CDR1 SEHNR and CDR2 FQNEAQ (reference sequence). This CDR3 is CASSPAGGIGTGELFF. CDR3 nucleotide sequence: TGTGCCAGCAGCCCGGCGGGAGGGATCGGCACCGGGGAGCTGTTTTTT.

Notes on this clonotype: This may come from a read error, since a much larger clone is one base off. The chain links TRBV12-3 or TRBV12-4 to TRBJ2-7, with a tentative D call TRBD1 (5 bases). The DNA end is more similar to TRBJ2-1, so the J call may be wrong. The CDR3 loop spans 12 amino acids. The CDR3 spells CASSFGQSEQFF. CDR3 nucleotide sequence: TGTGCCAGCAGTTTTGGACAATCCGAGCAGTTCTTC.

The chain joins TRBV6-1 to TRBJ1-4; D ambiguous. The CDR3 covers 15 residues. The germline gives CDR1 MNHNS, CDR2 SASEGT. Trimming removed 4 bases from V and 3 bases from J, with 12 bases in between. Here the CDR3 reads CASSAVTSPNEKLFF. The CDR3 DNA is TGTGCCAGCAGTGCCGTGACGAGCCCTAATGAAAAACTGTTTTTT.

The chain recombines TRBV30 with TRBJ2-2; D remains unclear. Germline CDR1 is GTSNPN and CDR2 is SVGIG (reference sequence). The CDR3 totals 11 residues. Deletions cut 2 bases from V and 6 bases from J, with 4 bases between. CDR3 protein: CAWSKPGELFF. As DNA, the CDR3 is TGTGCCTGGAGTAAGCCCGGGGAGCTGTTTTTT.

In its sample, this clonotype was seen a few times. The chain has TRBV6-1 and TRBJ1-5, with D possibly TRBD1 on 5 matching bases. Per germline, CDR1 MNHNS and CDR2 SASEGT. The CDR3 extends over 14 amino acids. Trimming shortened V by 5 bases and J by 4 bases, and 12 bases separated the two germline ends. The DNA of the CDR3 is TGTGCCAGCAGTCCCCATGAGGGGAATCAGCCCCAGCATTTT. It yields the protein CASSPHEGNQPQHF.

This chain connects TRBV18 to TRBJ1-1, with D possibly TRBD1 on 5 matching bases. Germline assignment: CDR1 KGHSH and CDR2 LQKENI. This CDR3 contains 15 residues. With 6 bases removed from V and 3 bases from J, the gap between germline ends came to 17 bases. This CDR3 is CASSHNLQGDTEAFF. The CDR3 coding sequence is TGTGCCAGCTCGCACAATCTTCAGGGAGACACTGAAGCTTTCTTT. Complete variable domain (other parts from reference TRBV18 and TRBJ1-1): NAGVMQNPRHLVRRRGQEARLRCSPMKGHSHVYWYRQLPEEGLKFMVYLQKENIIDESGMPKERFSAEFPKEGPSILRIQQVVRGDSAAYFCASSHNLQGDTEAFFGQGTRLTVV.

This chain uses TRBV2 with TRBJ2-7, with D uncertain. Germline CDR1 reads SNHLY; CDR2 reads FYNNEI. This CDR3 region has 15 residues. V was trimmed by 2 bases and J by 7 bases, leaving 18 bases between them. The CDR3 DNA reads as TGTGCCAGCAGTGAAATCCAGCTCCTTACGGTAGAGCAGTACTTC. This translates into CASSEIQLLTVEQYF.

In its sample, this clonotype was seen a few times. The gene calls are TRBV5-5 and TRBJ1-1; tentatively, D is TRBD1 (6 bases). Germline assignment: CDR1 SGHKS and CDR2 YYEKEE (reference sequence). This CDR3 is 16 amino acids long. V was shortened by 4 bases and J by 1 base, with 17 bases between the two germline ends. The CDR3 protein is CASSAGLQGTNTEAFF. Here the CDR3 DNA reads TGTGCCAGCAGCGCGGGGTTACAGGGAACGAACACTGAAGCTTTCTTT.

This clonotype was picked up a small number of times. V gene TRBV20-1 combines with J gene TRBJ2-5, with D possibly being TRBD2 (6 bases). The ends were cut back, 5 bases at V and 2 bases at J, with 18 bases in the middle. This CDR3 region has 15 residues. Germline V gives CDR1 DFQATT, CDR2 SNEGSKA (reference sequence). CDR3 coding DNA: TGCAGTGCTCGTTCCGCGGGGAGAGTTCAAGAGACCCAGTACTTC. It codes for CSARSAGRVQETQYF.